This T cell receptor (beta chain) was identified during a study of shared clonotypes between healthy human individuals (dated by TCRdb to 2018 to 2020). At the level of the whole study: The cohort comprised two women and a few men aged 18 to 49 years. Per donor, leukapheresis produced somewhere between about 0.85 and 9.5 billion PBMCs. Blood TCR repertoires of 5 or 6 healthy adults were deeply sequenced to estimate repertoire size and the extent of clonotype sharing between individuals. For each donor, CD4 naive and CD4 memory were each given three plates, CD8 naive was given two plates, and CD8 memory was given one plate. To increase sequencing depth and limit assay-specific biases, different laboratories used diverse techniques to prepare libraries and sequence TCR repertoires.

From the cysteine through the phenylalanine, the CDR3 covers 12 amino acids. The sequence is cut down to CDR3 DNA, 36 bases in frame from base 1. As encoded in the germline V gene (reference sequence), CDR1 is LNHDA while CDR2 is SQIVND. V is reduced by 5 bases and J by 3 bases, leaving a spacing of 7 bases between them. Broad study findings and their caveats: Across a handful of donors, about 5% of naive CD4, more than 3% of naive CD8, roughly 2.2% of memory CD4, and approximately 0.42% of memory CD8 clonotypes were shared. Estimated clonotype richness was generally larger for naive than for memory subsets. Sampling was restricted to blood, and TCR repertoires in tissue are likely to differ from TCR repertoires in blood. Pairwise subsampling led to the expectation that sequencing depth would affect the degree of clonotype sharing among donors. Incomplete sequencing was indicated by rarefaction of sorted-subset datasets, despite the large sequencing depth. Clonotypes shared by all four sorted-subset donors showed higher generation probabilities than non-shared clonotypes. The genetic and exposure-history diversity represented was limited by the small number of donors.

A remark on this clone: This clone's antigen is unknown. No much larger clone exists at a distance of one base, and base qualities are not known.

The donors were healthy, HIV-negative adults with no recently reported acute infections or vaccinations. All donors were Caucasian adults living in Nashville, Tennessee, USA. CD4+ T cells were enriched by magnetic negative selection, after which naive cells were positively selected on CD45RA and the negative fraction was taken as the memory subset. Blood was collected by leukapheresis, and PBMCs were isolated by Ficoll-Histopaque density gradient centrifugation and then cryopreserved in liquid nitrogen vapor phase. Analytical flow cytometry was used to check the purity and quantity of each magnetically sorted T cell population. Genomic DNA was isolated from each sorted fraction and quantified by UV absorbance on a Nanodrop 2000c. TCR CDR3 regions were amplified from genomic DNA by multiplex PCR using the deep immunoSEQ assay. Extracted genomic DNA from each cell subset was spread evenly across all wells of several immunoSEQ 96-well plates, with each plate serving as a replicate. For sorted subsets, about 210 ng of genomic DNA, equivalent to 25,000 to 30,000 T cell genomes, went into each replicate PCR. Purified libraries were quantified with a Qubit 3.0 fluorometer, sized on a Bioanalyzer 2100, and re-quantified with the KAPA Library Quantification kit. Every immunoSEQ 96-well plate was sequenced on a separate single-read 150-cycle Illumina NextSeq 550 flow cell. The original methods were these. The immunoSEQ output contained only junctional sequences without quality scores, so filtering could not match that applied to full-length reads. To assign V/J genes and CDR3, sequences were annotated using PyIR, a Python wrapper for IgBLAST v1.9, with IMGT germline references. Any read was removed if the V/J assignment was weak (E-value above 1e-6), the CDR3 was missing, or the read contained stop codons, out-of-frame junctions, or ambiguous translated residues. A V3J clonotype was defined by an identical inferred V gene, J gene, and CDR3 amino acid sequence. Percentage overlap between repertoires was calculated by dividing the number of shared unique clonotypes by the size of the smaller repertoire. Richness of each repertoire was evaluated using RTK rarefaction, the Chao1 estimator, and Recon v2.1 estimates of unobserved clonotypes. Generation probabilities were computed with OLGA for all TCRbeta clonotypes obtained by the gDNA method from a handful of donors. TCRdb retrieved this table from immuneACCESS and kept in-frame rearrangements only. Not all clones are present; in checked studies, unresolved V genes account for under half, and no reason is known for the remainder. D and trimming were read from the DNA, whereas the V and J calls and clone size are those reported in that table. This sample lists some 1.4 million clones; roughly 96% were detected once. The top ten clonotypes cover approximately 1.1% of the sample.

The sequence came from a man aged 25 to 45 in good health. The specimen sequenced was naive CD4+ T cells sorted from blood. In light of the paper, this sample's cell subset or site label describes: CD45RA+ positively selected. Recombination joined TRBV19 with TRBJ1-1, with the D gene not clear enough to name. The CDR3 protein is CASSDYDTEAFF. The DNA sequence is TGTGCCAGTAGTGATTACGACACTGAAGCTTTCTTT.